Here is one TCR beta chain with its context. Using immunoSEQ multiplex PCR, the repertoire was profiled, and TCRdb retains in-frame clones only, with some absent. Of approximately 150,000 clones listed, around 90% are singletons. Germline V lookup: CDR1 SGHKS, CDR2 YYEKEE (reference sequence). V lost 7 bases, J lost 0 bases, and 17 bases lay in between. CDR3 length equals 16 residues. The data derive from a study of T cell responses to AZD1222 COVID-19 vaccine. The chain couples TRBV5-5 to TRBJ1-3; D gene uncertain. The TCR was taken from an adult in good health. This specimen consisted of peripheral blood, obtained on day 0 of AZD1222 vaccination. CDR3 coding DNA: TGTGCCAGCGGTAAAAGTGGCACCCGCTCTGGAAACACCATATATTTT. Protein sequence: CASGKSGTRSGNTIYF.